The clone carrying this T cell receptor (beta chain) was counted only a few times. Its antigen is as yet unknown. This sample is drawn from a study of blood T cells in healthy people across ages. Study-level results: More naive CD4+ cells and higher diversity were found in long-lived than in aged donors.

A J-beta primer mix and a sample-barcoded 5' primer were used in a second PCR of roughly 6 to 11 cycles. Each CDR3 protein is one row after TCRdb ran MiXCR on the 5' RACE reads. The sample records around 700,000 distinct CDR3 sequences, around 25% being singletons. This CDR3 has 13 residues. V trimming: 5 bases; J trimming: 5 bases; junction bases outside the gene matches: 4. Germline loops: CDR1 SGHRS, CDR2 YFSETQ. The same sample was also studied in work on T cells of mothers and their children.

This chain links TRBV5-1 with TRBJ2-1, with 7 bases identical to TRBD2. Specimen: blood. This TCR was sampled from a boy aged 5-17 years in good health. In nucleotides, the CDR3 is TGCGCCAGCAGGCTAGCGGCGAACAATGAGCAGTTCTTC. The encoded protein is CASRLAANNEQFF.